The 10 T cell receptor beta chains below come from one sample, sequenced in a study of cytomegalovirus exposure and HLA in healthy donors. Primers included in the PCR were 60 Vbeta and 13 Jbeta primers. Libraries were prepared by immunoSEQ multiplex PCR; TCRdb keeps only in-frame clonotypes and omits some of them. The repertoire consists of hundreds of thousands of clones, with approximately 79% occurring once and the leading ten covering under 0.25%. Sequences were obtained from PBMCs. Receptors were obtained from a girl aged 2-9 years in good health and CMV-seronegative.

V usage is TRBV7-9 and J usage is TRBJ2-1, with TRBD2 matching over 11 bases. The germline V gene encodes CDR1 SEHNR and CDR2 FQNEAQ (reference sequence). With V trimmed by 5 bases and J by 8 bases, 11 bases remained unmatched. This CDR3 is built from 16 residues. The CDR3: CASSPVPGLAVDEQFF. The CDR3 nucleotides read TGTGCCAGCAGCCCTGTCCCGGGACTAGCGGTCGATGAGCAGTTCTTC.

This sequence joins TRBV9 and TRBJ2-2; 7 nucleotides line up with TRBD2. CDR3 length: 18 residues. With 0 bases clipped from V and 1 base from J, the junction kept 9 bases outside the gene matches. The V gene's germline CDR1 is SGDLS and CDR2 YYNGEE. Written as DNA, the CDR3 is TGTGCCAGCAGCGTAGCGGGGAGCGGGGAGGTGAACACCGGGGAGCTGTTTTTT. As protein: CASSVAGSGEVNTGELFF.

The table lists this clone with a count of one. This chain uses TRBV29-1 with TRBJ1-2; D is perhaps TRBD1 (5 bases). Trimming cost V 3 bases and J 6 bases, with 8 bases left between them. This CDR3 comprises 11 residues. CDR1 and CDR2 from the germline V gene are SQVTM and ANQGSEA. CDR3 amino acids: CSVEGGNGYTF. DNA for the CDR3: TGCAGCGTTGAGGGGGGGAATGGCTACACCTTC.

In its sample, this clone was seen once. V is TRBV30 and J is TRBJ2-1; possible D gene TRBD2, 5 bases. CDR3 size: 13 residues. V lost 1 base and J 9 bases, leaving 13 bases between the germline ends. CDR1 is GTSNPN, CDR2 SVGIG, per germline (reference sequence). CDR3 in amino acids: CAWSGRLAGEQFF. The CDR3, as DNA: TGTGCCTGGAGTGGACGTCTAGCCGGTGAGCAGTTCTTC.

The V gene is TRBV11-1, the J gene TRBJ2-7, with TRBD1 identical over 9 bases. Germline values: CDR1 SGHAT, CDR2 FQDESV (reference sequence). This CDR3 has 15 amino acids. Trimming removed 4 bases from V and 5 bases from J; junction bases left unmatched: 9. Here the CDR3 reads CASSSMGQGDDEQYF. CDR3 DNA: TGTGCCAGCAGCTCGATGGGACAGGGAGATGACGAGCAGTACTTC.

The V gene is TRBV2, the J gene TRBJ2-3; D gene uncertain. Trimming left V 1 base short and J 4 bases short, with 6 bases between. CDR1 is SNHLY, CDR2 FYNNEI, per germline. The CDR3 has 13 amino acids. CDR3 nucleotides: TGTGCCAGCAGTGAAGGGGCCTCAGATACGCAGTATTTT. Protein product: CASSEGASDTQYF.

V is TRBV6-5 and J is TRBJ1-2; weak D call: TRBD1 (5 bases). V was cut by 10 bases and J by 5 bases, with 14 bases left in between. There are 12 residues in the CDR3. Per germline, CDR1 MNHEY and CDR2 SVGAGI. CDR3 DNA: TGTGCCACCCTGGCGGGGGTTTATGGCTACACCTTC. Protein product: CATLAGVYGYTF.

The chain recombines TRBV5-1 with TRBJ2-5; D call uncertain. V lost 0 bases to trimming and J lost 5 bases, with 17 bases between them. Looked up from germline, CDR1 is SGHRS and CDR2 is YFSETQ. This CDR3 region has 16 residues. CDR3 residues: CASSLEAGEGLETQYF. The DNA of the CDR3 is TGCGCCAGCAGCTTGGAGGCAGGTGAAGGTTTGGAGACCCAGTACTTC.

The V gene is TRBV6-1, the J gene TRBJ2-7; TRBD1 is a possible D gene (6 bases). Trimming pared 5 bases from V and 5 bases from J, leaving 16 bases between. Germline V gives CDR1 MNHNS, CDR2 SASEGT. The CDR3 consists of 14 residues. The CDR3 DNA follows: TGTGCCAGCAGTTATTTGACAGGAGCCCACGAGCAGTACTTC. It codes for CASSYLTGAHEQYF.

Concerning this clone: The same CDR3 can be traced to other DNA sequences in this sample. The chain combines TRBV4-2 with TRBJ1-1; 7 nucleotides align to TRBD1. The germline V gene encodes CDR1 LGHNA and CDR2 YNFKEQ. V dropped 1 base and J dropped 1; count of bases not matched to a gene: 0. The CDR3 is 14 residues long. For the CDR3, the DNA is TGTGCCAGCAGCCAAGGACAGGGGAACACTGAAGCTTTCTTT. Its protein product is CASSQGQGNTEAFF.